This T cell receptor (beta chain) was found in a study of T cell responses to AZD1222 COVID-19 vaccine. The study, taken as a whole, reports: Repertoires were sampled only after the peak T cell response. Most donors were white British, females outnumbered males, and clonal diversity was possibly underestimated. Following two doses of AZD1222, Spike-specific TCR breadth and depth rose.

The V end lost 3 bases, the J end lost 4 bases, and 5 bases lay between the germline ends. Germline CDR1 KGHDR, CDR2 SFDVKD. This CDR3 is built from 12 residues. The repertoire was sequenced with immunoSEQ multiplex PCR; TCRdb's copy has only in-frame clones and lacks some. The sample gives about 160,000 clones, over 75% of which show up once; approximately 3% is in the top ten. Second-dose groups at about 4 or about 12 weeks were pooled. This clone has a count of ten or more. Its antigen is not known. The specimen was peripheral blood, collected 28 days after the second AZD1222 dose. This sequence joins TRBV24-1 and TRBJ1-2; no firm D call. The receptor was derived from an adult who received the AZD1222 COVID-19 vaccine. The CDR3 is CATSDHSYGYTF. CDR3 coding DNA: TGTGCCACCAGTGATCACAGCTATGGCTACACCTTC.